Reported below is one T cell receptor (beta chain). The CDR3 has 14 residues. The germline gives CDR1 DFQATT, CDR2 SNEGSKA (reference sequence). Trimming took 0 bases from V and 2 from J, leaving 8 bases between them. This specimen belongs to a study of blood T cells in healthy people across ages. Using a J-beta primer mix together with a sample-barcoded 5' primer, a second PCR was run for about 6 to 12 cycles. TCRdb reprocessed the 5' RACE reads with MiXCR, giving one entry per CDR3 protein. The data show about 1.4 million distinct CDR3 sequences, approximately 59% seen once. The specimen was blood. The clonotype was recovered from a man aged 18 to 35 in good health. The V and J genes are TRBV20-1 and TRBJ1-3; D perhaps matches TRBD1 (6 bases). CDR3 DNA: TGCAGTGCTAGAGACCCAGGGGCTGGAAACACCATATATTTT. It translates to CSARDPGAGNTIYF.